The 7 T cell receptor beta chains given below trace back to one sample, sequenced in a study of cytomegalovirus exposure and HLA in healthy donors. The assay was immunoSEQ multiplex PCR, and TCRdb's table has in-frame clones only and misses some. The table has some 75,000 clones, about 96% seen once. Sequenced input: PBMCs. The source of these receptors is a young woman in good health and CMV-seronegative.

The J gene is TRBJ1-2, the V gene TRBV12-5; D ambiguous. This CDR3 is 15 amino acids long. V was cut by 3 bases and J by 3 bases, with 14 bases left in between. CDR1 and CDR2 from the germline V gene are LGHNT and FRNRAP. The CDR3 bases are TGTGCTAGTGGTTTTTTCCTATCAGGTGACTATGGCTACACCTTC. Encoded protein: CASGFFLSGDYGYTF. The whole variable domain, filled in from reference TRBV12-5 and TRBJ1-2, reads DARVTQTPRHKVTEMGQEVTMRCQPILGHNTVFWYRQTMMQGLELLAYFRNRAPLDDSGMPKDRFSAEMPDATLATLKIQPSEPRDSAVYFCASGFFLSGDYGYTFGSGTRLTVV.

The CDR3 DNA reads TGTGCCAGCAGTCGCCCTACCAACCCCTCCACAGATACGCAGTATTTT. This encodes CASSRPTNPSTDTQYF. The chain recombines TRBV27 with TRBJ2-3; D gene ambiguous. V gave up 5 bases and J gave up 2 bases, with 17 bases separating them. The CDR3 is 16 residues long. Germline values: CDR1 MNHEY, CDR2 SMNVEV (reference sequence).

CDR3 bases: TGTGCCTGGAGTGTACGCCAGGGGCGGAGTAGCAATCAGCCCCAGCATTTT. Translating it yields CAWSVRQGRSSNQPQHF. The chain joins TRBV30 to TRBJ1-5; tentatively, D is TRBD1 (6 bases). Between the trimmed V and J ends, which lost 0 bases and 0 bases, there was a span of 15 bases. CDR3 length: 17 amino acids. Germline V lookup: CDR1 GTSNPN, CDR2 SVGIG (reference sequence). The complete variable domain, with remaining parts taken from reference TRBV30 and TRBJ1-5, reads SQTIHQWPATLVQPVGSPLSLECTVEGTSNPNLYWYRQAAGRGLQLLFYSVGIGQISSEVPQNLSASRPQDRQFILSSKKLLLSDSGFYLCAWSVRQGRSSNQPQHFGDGTRLSIL.

The genes are TRBV15 and TRBJ2-4, with D possibly TRBD1 on 5 matching bases. Germline assignment: CDR1 LNHNV and CDR2 YYDKDF (reference sequence). Trimming cost V 2 bases and J 0 bases, with 14 bases left between them. There are 17 residues in the CDR3. CDR3 region: CATSRWDSGLAKNIQYF. The CDR3 DNA is TGTGCCACCAGCAGATGGGATTCAGGGTTAGCCAAAAACATTCAGTACTTC.

The chain couples TRBV10-3 to TRBJ2-5; 13 nucleotides agree with TRBD2. V was pared by 6 bases and J by 2 bases, with 9 bases of the junction left unmatched. Germline V gives CDR1 ENHRY, CDR2 SYGVKD. CDR3 length: 17 residues. In DNA form, the CDR3 reads TGTGCCATCAGAAAAGGGACTAGCGGGGATTTTCAAGAGACCCAGTACTTC. Translation: CAIRKGTSGDFQETQYF.

This chain uses TRBV7-2 with TRBJ2-1; D uncertain. The CDR3 loop spans 14 amino acids. Germline values: CDR1 SGHTA, CDR2 FQGNSA. The V end was cut by 3 bases, the J end by 0 bases, with 6 bases between. Written as DNA, the CDR3 is TGTGCCAGCAGCTTTGGAGACTCCTACAATGAGCAGTTCTTC. It encodes CASSFGDSYNEQFF.

The chain links TRBV19 to TRBJ1-4; 8 nucleotides match TRBD1. J was trimmed by 0 bases and V by 8 bases; bases with no gene match: 11. The CDR3 sequence is 17 residues long. CDR1 is LNHDA and CDR2 is SQIVND in the germline V gene (reference sequence). DNA for the CDR3: TGTGCCAGTCGGAACAGGGGGGGCTATGCAACTAATGAAAAACTGTTTTTT. This encodes CASRNRGGYATNEKLFF.